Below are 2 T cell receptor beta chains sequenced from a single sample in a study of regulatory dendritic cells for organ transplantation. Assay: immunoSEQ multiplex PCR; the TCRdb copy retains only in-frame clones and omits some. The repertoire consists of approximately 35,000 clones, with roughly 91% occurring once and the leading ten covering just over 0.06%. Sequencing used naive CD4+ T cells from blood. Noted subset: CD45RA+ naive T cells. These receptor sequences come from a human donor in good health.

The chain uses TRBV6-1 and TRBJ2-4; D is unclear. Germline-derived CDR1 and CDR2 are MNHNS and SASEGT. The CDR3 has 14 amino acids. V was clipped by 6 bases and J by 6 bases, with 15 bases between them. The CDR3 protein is CASRWIGAGNIQYF. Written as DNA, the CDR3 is TGTGCCAGCAGATGGATCGGCGCAGGAAACATTCAGTACTTC.

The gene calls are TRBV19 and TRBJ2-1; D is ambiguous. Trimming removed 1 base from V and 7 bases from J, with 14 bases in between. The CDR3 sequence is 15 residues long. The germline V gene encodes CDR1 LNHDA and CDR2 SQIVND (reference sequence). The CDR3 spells CASSIGYQPWNEQFF. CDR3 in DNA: TGTGCCAGTAGTATAGGTTACCAACCCTGGAATGAGCAGTTCTTC. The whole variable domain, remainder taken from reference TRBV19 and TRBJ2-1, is DGGITQSPKYLFRKEGQNVTLSCEQNLNHDAMYWYRQDPGQGLRLIYYSQIVNDFQKGDIAEGYSVSREKKESFPLTVTSAQKNPTAFYLCASSIGYQPWNEQFFGPGTRLTVL.